This passage covers 4 T cell receptor beta chains from one sample sequenced in a study of OX40 agonist ivuxolimab in advanced cancers. Sequencing used immunoSEQ multiplex PCR; TCRdb keeps in-frame clones, though not all of them. Among tens of thousands of clones listed, about 80% were seen once. The starting material was CD4+ or CD8+ T cells sorted from blood, obtained in a trial of the OX40 agonist ivuxolimab. The receptors derive from an adult with an advanced solid tumor such as melanoma, head and neck, liver or kidney cancer.

The chain carries TRBV28 and TRBJ1-2, with TRBD1 matching 10 bases. V gave up 5 bases and J gave up 4 bases; unmatched junction bases: 10. Germline V gives CDR1 MDHEN, CDR2 SYDVKM. The CDR3 has 16 residues. The chain's CDR3 is CASSPWGDRGPYGYTF. CDR3 DNA sequence: TGTGCCAGCAGTCCCTGGGGGGACAGGGGACCCTATGGCTACACCTTC.

This chain uses TRBV28 with TRBJ2-7; the match to TRBD1 covers 10 bases. Looked up from germline, CDR1 is MDHEN and CDR2 is SYDVKM. The CDR3 has 22 residues. V lost 6 bases and J lost 3; bases outside the gene matches: 29. The CDR3 spells CASRGLPGQGRNGRPGLYEQYF. As DNA, the CDR3 is TGTGCCAGCAGGGGCTTACCGGGACAGGGGAGGAACGGCCGGCCGGGGCTCTACGAGCAGTACTTC.

This clone has more than one count but fewer than ten. The chain uses TRBV10-3 and TRBJ1-2, with D hard to call. V was pared by 6 bases and J by 6 bases, with 8 bases between. Germline CDR1 and CDR2: ENHRY and SYGVKD. The CDR3 sequence is 11 residues long. As DNA, the CDR3 is TGTGCCATCAGAGGGTCCCATGGCTACACCTTC. It yields the protein CAIRGSHGYTF.

This rearrangement joins TRBV28 to TRBJ2-7; the match to TRBD2 covers 10 bases. The germline V gene encodes CDR1 MDHEN and CDR2 SYDVKM. CDR3 size: 15 residues. The V gene end was trimmed by 4 bases and the J gene end by 0 bases; junction bases not matched to a gene: 3. CDR3 sequence reads: CASSSPSGSSYEQYF. As DNA, the CDR3 is TGTGCCAGCAGTTCCCCTAGCGGGAGCTCCTACGAGCAGTACTTC.